The entry below describes one TCR beta chain. The data are from a study of immune evolution from preneoplasia to lung adenocarcinoma. Germline lookup yields CDR1 SGHVS and CDR2 FQNEAQ. CDR3 length: 14 residues. The germline V and J ends were trimmed by 5 bases and 3 bases, with 11 bases remaining between them. Repertoires were generated with immunoSEQ multiplex PCR, while TCRdb's copy carries only in-frame clones and drops some. The data show 2,500 to 3,000 clones, around 89% seen once. This clonotype was sampled from a person aged 65 to 85 with invasive lung adenocarcinoma. Sequencing was performed on FFPE invasive lung adenocarcinoma tissue. V is TRBV7-8 and J is TRBJ2-1; tentative D call: TRBD1 (6 bases). The CDR3 is CASSPRTVYNEQFF. In nucleotides, the CDR3 is TGTGCCAGCAGCCCACGGACAGTCTACAATGAGCAGTTCTTC.